The clone carrying this T cell receptor (beta chain) was observed a handful of times. TCRdb reprocessed the RT-PCR reads via MiXCR and lists one record per CDR3 protein. The sample has about 960,000 distinct CDR3 sequences, around 17% seen once. These data are taken from a study of patients and donors after allogeneic stem cell transplantation. The CDR3 spans 15 residues. V shed 2 bases, J shed 7 bases, and the junction held 8 bases outside the gene matches. CDR1 is SGHRS, CDR2 YFSETQ, per germline. The rearrangement joins TRBV5-1 to TRBJ2-7; 11 bases match TRBD1. Sample: blood, either unsorted or a sorted T cell fraction (not recorded which). The sequence was collected from a human donor who was either an allogeneic HSCT recipient or a stem cell or donor lymphocyte infusion donor (not recorded which). It is not recorded whose cells these are; they may come from a transplant donor. The CDR3 reads CASSFSDRGQGEQYF. The DNA of the CDR3 is TGCGCCAGCAGCTTCTCGGACAGGGGGCAAGGTGAGCAGTACTTC.